These 6 T cell receptor beta chains share one sample of origin, sequenced in a study of response to subunit inactivated influenza vaccine. TCRdb used MiXCR to reprocess the RT-PCR reads, holding one entry per CDR3 protein. The sample has a few hundred thousand distinct CDR3 sequences, about 10% seen once; the top ten hold more than 10%. Source: PBMCs from blood, taken 45 days after vaccination. The receptors were gathered from a man aged 45-65 years who received an inactivated influenza vaccine.

This chain links TRBV7-2 with TRBJ1-6; 11 bases map to TRBD1. The junction had 7 bases not matched to a gene; V was cut back by 5 bases and J by 7 bases. In germline, CDR1 is SGHTA, CDR2 FQGNSA. The CDR3 length is 16 residues. The CDR3 protein is CASSLTGTGGNSPLHF. CDR3 DNA sequence: TGTGCCAGCAGCCTCACCGGGACAGGGGGAAATTCACCCCTCCACTTT.

A few counts support this clonotype. The genes are TRBV11-2 and TRBJ2-5, with 8 positions matching TRBD2. CDR3 length equals 16 residues. V shed 5 bases and J 5 bases; nucleotides not matched to a gene: 13. CDR1 and CDR2 from the germline V gene are SGHAT and FQNNGV. CDR3 sequence (DNA): TGTGCCAGCAGCCCAGGAGCGGGGGTGTCTCTGGAGACCCAGTACTTC. Amino acid sequence: CASSPGAGVSLETQYF.

This rearrangement joins TRBV20-1 to TRBJ2-3; 14 bases match TRBD2. V gave up 7 bases and J gave up 3 bases; unmatched junction bases: 6. The CDR3 totals 15 residues. The germline V gene encodes CDR1 DFQATT and CDR2 SNEGSKA (reference sequence). CDR3: CSVKGTSGSTDTQYF. In nucleotides, the CDR3 is TGCAGTGTTAAAGGGACTAGCGGGAGTACAGATACGCAGTATTTT.

This clonotype was counted ten times or more. In nucleotides, the CDR3 is TGTGCCAGCTCACCGATGGCGGGTAGAGATGAGCAGTTCTTC. Protein sequence: CASSPMAGRDEQFF. This sequence joins TRBV18 and TRBJ2-1, with D maybe TRBD2 (5 bases). Germline V gene data show CDR1 as KGHSH and CDR2 as LQKENI. The CDR3 length is 14 residues. Deletions cut 3 bases from V and 8 bases from J, with 14 bases between.

The gene calls are TRBV7-2 and TRBJ2-1; D possibly uses TRBD1 or TRBD2 (5 bases each). CDR3 length: 14 residues. The V gene lost 5 bases and the J gene lost 7 bases, with 15 bases spanning the gap. Germline CDR1 reads SGHTA; CDR2 reads FQGNSA. The CDR3 reads CASSPMWGGNEQFF. CDR3 DNA sequence: TGTGCCAGCAGCCCGATGTGGGGCGGGAATGAGCAGTTCTTC. The whole variable domain, remainder taken from reference TRBV7-2 and TRBJ2-1, is GAGVSQSPSNKVTEKGKDVELRCDPISGHTALYWYRQSLGQGLEFLIYFQGNSAPDKSGLPSDRFSAERTGGSVSTLTIQRTQQEDSAVYLCASSPMWGGNEQFFGPGTRLTVL.

The table lists this clonotype with many counts. The rearrangement uses TRBV12-3 or TRBV12-4 and TRBJ1-2; 11 nucleotides agree with TRBD1. This CDR3 has 15 amino acids. The V and J ends lost 4 bases and 4 bases, in that order; junction bases with no gene match: 5. The CDR3 is CASSSGQGGFYGYTF. CDR3 DNA sequence: TGTGCCAGCAGTTCGGGACAGGGGGGATTCTATGGCTACACCTTC.